These 30 T cell receptor beta chains were sequenced from one sample in a study of blood T cell repertoires in COVID-19. Data came from immunoSEQ multiplex PCR; TCRdb stores just in-frame clones and leaves some out. The sample lists about 96,000 clones; less than 85% were seen once. Input material: peripheral blood. The receptors here all came from an older woman with acute or convalescent COVID-19.

The gene calls are TRBV9 and TRBJ2-1; 9 positions match TRBD2. The CDR3 covers 15 residues. CDR1 SGDLS and CDR2 YYNGEE come from the germline V gene. J was trimmed by 7 bases and V by 4 bases; bases with no gene match: 9. The CDR3 nucleotides read TGTGCCAGCAGCTACTCCGGGACTAGCTCGAATGAGCAGTTCTTC. Translating gives CASSYSGTSSNEQFF.

The CDR3: CASSQGRAEGEKLFF. In DNA form, the CDR3 reads TGTGCCAGCAGCCAAGGCCGGGCGGAGGGCGAAAAACTGTTTTTT. The rearrangement joins TRBV4-2 to TRBJ1-4; unclear D gene. The germline gives CDR1 LGHNA, CDR2 YNFKEQ. The CDR3 loop spans 15 amino acids. The V gene lost 1 base and the J gene lost 8 bases, with 14 bases spanning the gap.

The chain recombines TRBV13 with TRBJ1-3; 7 bases are shared with TRBD1. J gave up 0 bases and V 6 bases, and 11 bases lay outside the gene matches. Looked up from germline, CDR1 is PRHDT and CDR2 is FYEKMQ (reference sequence). The CDR3 covers 17 residues. The CDR3 here is CASRRIRQGGSGNTIYF. CDR3 bases: TGTGCCAGCAGGCGAATACGACAGGGTGGCTCTGGAAACACCATATATTTT.

This clone was observed a handful of times. The chain joins TRBV7-8 to TRBJ2-5; the D gene is possibly TRBD1 (5 bases). V was clipped by 2 bases and J by 5 bases, with 15 bases between them. CDR3 length: 15 residues. Germline-derived CDR1 and CDR2 are SGHVS and FQNEAQ. The CDR3 coding sequence is TGTGCCAGCAGCTTAAGGGGCAGACCCACGGAGACCCAGTACTTC. It codes for CASSLRGRPTETQYF.

This clone appeared a few times. The chain employs TRBV2 and TRBJ1-5; tentative D call: TRBD1 (5 bases). The CDR3 length is 13 residues. CDR1 and CDR2 from the germline V gene are SNHLY and FYNNEI. V dropped 7 bases and J dropped 3 bases, with 10 bases sitting between them. The CDR3 DNA sequence: TGTGCCAGCATGACGGACACCAATCAGCCCCAGCATTTT. Translation gives CASMTDTNQPQHF.

This clone came up once. The rearrangement uses TRBV5-6 and TRBJ1-3; D ambiguous. The CDR3 sequence is 17 residues long. Germline lookup yields CDR1 SGHDT and CDR2 YYEEEE. Trimming cost V 0 bases and J 0 bases, with 13 bases left between them. CDR3 nucleotides: TGTGCCAGCAGCTTGGATGGCAGGTACTCCTCTGGAAACACCATATATTTT. Translation: CASSLDGRYSSGNTIYF.

The V call is TRBV28, the J call TRBJ1-2; 8 bases match TRBD1. The CDR3 is made up of 14 amino acids. CDR1 and CDR2 (germline): MDHEN, SYDVKM. After removal of 2 bases from V and 4 bases from J, the junction contained 3 bases not matched to a gene. CDR3: CASSLIDRGYGYTF. CDR3 bases: TGTGCCAGCAGTTTAATCGACAGGGGCTATGGCTACACCTTC.

This clone has more than one count but fewer than ten. The chain joins TRBV28 to TRBJ1-6, with a weak D call TRBD1 (5 bases). Per the germline V gene, CDR1 is MDHEN and CDR2 is SYDVKM. The CDR3 covers 16 residues. Trimming cost V 5 bases and J 9 bases, with 20 bases left between them. CDR3 in amino acids: CASSARGGGNGSPLHF. The CDR3 nucleotides are TGTGCCAGCAGTGCTCGGGGTGGGGGGAACGGTTCACCCCTCCACTTT.

The CDR3 is CASSLGGVVSNQPQHF. In DNA form, the CDR3 reads TGTGCCAGCAGCTTGGGAGGGGTTGTGAGCAATCAGCCCCAGCATTTT. The genes are TRBV7-2 and TRBJ1-5; possibly TRBD1 for D (5 bases). The germline CDR1 and CDR2 sequences are SGHTA and FQGNSA. The V gene lost 3 bases and the J gene lost 1 base, with 13 bases spanning the gap. The CDR3 has 16 amino acids.

The chain joins TRBV24-1 to TRBJ1-5, with 8 bases fitting TRBD1. The germline gives CDR1 KGHDR, CDR2 SFDVKD. Trimming cost V 3 bases and J 0 bases; bases outside gene matches: 3. The length of the CDR3 is 16 residues. Here the CDR3 reads CATSDRGQDSNQPQHF. The CDR3 DNA reads TGTGCCACCAGTGATAGGGGACAGGATAGCAATCAGCCCCAGCATTTT.

This chain uses TRBV12-3 or TRBV12-4 with TRBJ1-1; a possible D gene is TRBD1 (5 bases). The CDR3 has 13 residues. The V end was cut by 6 bases, the J end by 11 bases, with 19 bases between. The CDR3 sequence is CASRTGTGVRAFF. CDR3 nucleotides: TGTGCCAGCAGAACCGGGACGGGGGTTCGGGCTTTCTTT.

V gene TRBV5-1 combines with J gene TRBJ2-7; D might be TRBD2 (5 bases). Germline-derived CDR1 and CDR2 are SGHRS and YFSETQ. The CDR3 spans 14 residues. V gave up 6 bases and J gave up 1 base, with 14 bases separating them. The CDR3 DNA sequence: TGCGCCAGCAACCGGGAACCGTCTTCCTACGAGCAGTACTTC. It codes for CASNREPSSYEQYF.

The genes are TRBV18 and TRBJ1-1; 11 bases map to TRBD1. The CDR3 loop spans 15 amino acids. V lost 6 bases and J lost 5; bases outside the gene matches: 8. Germline V gives CDR1 KGHSH, CDR2 LQKENI. For the CDR3, the DNA is TGTGCCAGCTCGCTCCGGGACAGGGGGGATACTGAAGCTTTCTTT. It is translated as CASSLRDRGDTEAFF.

V is TRBV19 and J is TRBJ1-6, with 10 positions matching TRBD1. The CDR3 has 14 residues. Germline values: CDR1 LNHDA, CDR2 SQIVND (reference sequence). V gave up 7 bases and J gave up 9 bases; unmatched junction bases: 6. The CDR3 DNA sequence: TGTGCCAGTACCCTGGGACAGGGGAGTTCACCCCTCCACTTT. Residues: CASTLGQGSSPLHF.

In its sample, this clone was seen once. For the CDR3, the DNA is TGCGCCAGCAGCAAGGACTACAGGCAGGGTAACGAGCAGTACTTC. Its translation is CASSKDYRQGNEQYF. The V gene is TRBV5-1, the J gene TRBJ2-7; D possibly corresponds to TRBD2 (6 bases). Looked up from germline, CDR1 is SGHRS and CDR2 is YFSETQ. The length of the CDR3 is 15 residues. Trimming shortened V by 4 bases and J by 5 bases, and 19 bases separated the two germline ends.

V is TRBV15 and J is TRBJ1-1; weak D call: TRBD1 (6 bases). Germline V gene data show CDR1 as LNHNV and CDR2 as YYDKDF (reference sequence). V gave up 0 bases and J gave up 9 bases, with 11 bases separating them. This CDR3 is built from 13 residues. The CDR3 here is CATSRDRGWQAFF. The DNA of the CDR3 is TGTGCCACCAGCAGAGATAGGGGGTGGCAAGCTTTCTTT.

The rearrangement links TRBV25-1 to TRBJ1-1; 11 nucleotides line up with TRBD1. J lost 8 bases, V lost 7 bases, and 6 bases had no gene match. CDR3 length: 13 residues. The germline CDR1 and CDR2 sequences are MGHDK and SYGVNS. CDR3: CASTLGQGAEAFF. The CDR3 DNA is TGTGCCAGCACCCTCGGACAGGGGGCGGAAGCTTTCTTT.

The chain is built from TRBV3-1 (or the pseudogene TRBV3-2) and TRBJ2-7; perhaps TRBD2 as D (5 bases). CDR1 is LGHDT and CDR2 is YNNKEL in the germline V gene (reference sequence). The length of the CDR3 is 13 residues. The germline V and J ends were trimmed by 3 bases and 4 bases, with 10 bases remaining between them. CDR3 sequence (DNA): TGTGCCAGCAGCCACGACGGGGTTTACGAGCAGTACTTC. Its translation is CASSHDGVYEQYF.

The chain combines TRBV28 with TRBJ2-1; 8 positions agree with TRBD2. The germline V gene encodes CDR1 MDHEN and CDR2 SYDVKM. V lost 5 bases and J lost 4; bases outside the gene matches: 4. This CDR3 contains 14 residues. For the CDR3, the DNA is TGTGCCAGCAGTCTAGCGGGTAGATACAATGAGCAGTTCTTC. This gives the protein CASSLAGRYNEQFF.

The V gene is TRBV19, the J gene TRBJ1-2; 12 bases agree with TRBD1. This CDR3 is built from 18 residues. Germline V gene data show CDR1 as LNHDA and CDR2 as SQIVND (reference sequence). V shed 5 bases, J shed 8 bases, and the junction held 18 bases outside the gene matches. The CDR3 protein is CASSPTASRDRGQGGYTF. CDR3 coding DNA: TGTGCCAGTAGTCCAACAGCCTCAAGGGACAGGGGGCAGGGAGGCTACACCTTC.

This chain joins TRBV11-2 and TRBJ1-2; a weak D match, TRBD1 (6 bases). V was shortened by 0 bases and J by 5 bases, with 13 bases between the two germline ends. In germline, CDR1 is SGHAT, CDR2 FQNNGV. This CDR3 comprises 15 residues. CDR3 loop: CASSLEDRLKYGYTF. As DNA, the CDR3 is TGTGCCAGCAGCTTAGAGGACAGATTGAAGTATGGCTACACCTTC.

The J gene is TRBJ2-2, the V gene TRBV5-4, with TRBD2 as a possible D gene (6 bases). This CDR3 has 16 residues. Germline CDR1 is SGHNT and CDR2 is YYREEE (reference sequence). Trimming left V 0 bases short and J 3 bases short, with 12 bases between. CDR3 protein: CASSLERGIDTGELFF. CDR3 bases: TGTGCCAGCAGCTTGGAACGGGGGATCGACACCGGGGAGCTGTTTTTT.

The chain has TRBV12-3 or TRBV12-4 and TRBJ1-2; the match to TRBD1 covers 8 bases. Trimming at V came to 3 bases and at J to 7 bases, leaving 4 bases not matched to a gene. The CDR3 length is 13 residues. This CDR3 is CASSFGTGGGYTF. CDR3 nucleotides: TGTGCCAGCAGTTTCGGGACAGGCGGTGGCTACACCTTC.

The chain recombines TRBV6-6 with TRBJ1-5; maybe TRBD1 (6 bases). The CDR3 totals 14 residues. The germline gives CDR1 MNHNY, CDR2 SVGAGI (reference sequence). V lost 2 bases, J lost 7 bases, and 12 bases lay in between. The CDR3 nucleotides are TGTGCCAGCAGTTACCGGCAGGGGCGACAGCCCCAGCATTTT. The encoded protein is CASSYRQGRQPQHF.

The gene calls are TRBV5-1 and TRBJ2-7, with TRBD1 as a possible D gene (5 bases). Per the germline V gene, CDR1 is SGHRS and CDR2 is YFSETQ. V lost 0 bases and J lost 5, with 12 bases in between. The CDR3 spans 14 residues. The CDR3 DNA sequence: TGCGCCAGCAGCTTGGTTAGTCAGGGTAACGAGCAGTACTTC. It is translated as CASSLVSQGNEQYF.

V gene TRBV11-2 combines with J gene TRBJ2-5, with D possibly TRBD1 on 6 matching bases. The V gene lost 5 bases and the J gene lost 5 bases, with 9 bases spanning the gap. The CDR3 is 12 residues long. Looked up from germline, CDR1 is SGHAT and CDR2 is FQNNGV. The chain's CDR3 is CASSRDRETQYF. For the CDR3, the DNA is TGTGCCAGCAGCCGAGACAGGGAGACCCAGTACTTC.

This chain connects TRBV5-6 to TRBJ1-6, with a possible D match to TRBD1 (5 bases). The CDR3 totals 15 residues. Trimming removed 2 bases from V and 12 bases from J, with 18 bases in between. CDR1 SGHDT and CDR2 YYEEEE come from the germline V gene. The CDR3 bases are TGTGCCAGCAGCTTCGATCGGATGACAGCACGACCCCTCCACTTT. Residues: CASSFDRMTARPLHF. Full variable domain (remainder filled in from reference TRBV5-6 and TRBJ1-6): DAGVTQSPTHLIKTRGQQVTLRCSPKSGHDTVSWYQQALGQGPQFIFQYYEEEERQRGNFPDRFSGHQFPNYSSELNVNALLLGDSALYLCASSFDRMTARPLHFGNGTRLTVT.

J is TRBJ1-6 and V is TRBV15, with D tentatively TRBD1 (5 bases). Germline values: CDR1 LNHNV, CDR2 YYDKDF (reference sequence). The V end lost 0 bases, the J end lost 7 bases, and 13 bases lay between the germline ends. The CDR3 totals 16 residues. CDR3 protein: CATSRDPRGRNSPLHF. The CDR3 coding sequence is TGTGCCACCAGCAGAGACCCAAGGGGTAGGAATTCACCCCTCCACTTT.

The chain is built from TRBV25-1 and TRBJ1-1; 8 bases are shared with TRBD1. CDR3 length: 13 residues. CDR1 and CDR2 from the germline V gene are MGHDK and SYGVNS. V trimming: 6 bases; J trimming: 4 bases; junction bases outside the gene matches: 4. The CDR3 coding sequence is TGTGCCAGCAGGCAGGGGGCTGGCACTGAAGCTTTCTTT. This translates into CASRQGAGTEAFF.

This chain links TRBV19 with TRBJ2-2; 9 positions agree with TRBD1. Germline trimming cut 11 bases from V and 6 bases from J; bases unmatched to any gene: 7. Per germline, CDR1 LNHDA and CDR2 SQIVND (reference sequence). This CDR3 contains 13 residues. The CDR3 loop reads CAVGDRVAGELFF. The CDR3, as DNA: TGTGCCGTCGGGGACAGGGTGGCCGGGGAGCTGTTTTTT. The whole variable domain, filled in from reference TRBV19 and TRBJ2-2, reads DGGITQSPKYLFRKEGQNVTLSCEQNLNHDAMYWYRQDPGQGLRLIYYSQIVNDFQKGDIAEGYSVSREKKESFPLTVTSAQKNPTAFYLCAVGDRVAGELFFGEGSRLTVL.